This T cell receptor beta chain emerged from a study of OX40 agonist ivuxolimab in advanced cancers. Study-level results: Compared with CD4+, CD8+ T cells on average had more expanded clones.

V lost 5 bases and J lost 1; bases outside the gene matches: 4. From germline, CDR1 is MDHEN and CDR2 SYDVKM. The CDR3 runs 15 residues. As for this clone: Its specificity is unknown.

The assay was immunoSEQ multiplex PCR, and TCRdb's table has in-frame clones only and misses some. The profile shows nearly 60,000 clones, 75% to 90% of them singletons. This specimen was CD4+ or CD8+ T cells sorted from blood, taken in a trial of the OX40 agonist ivuxolimab. This TCR was sampled from an adult with an advanced solid tumor such as melanoma, head and neck, liver or kidney cancer. This chain joins TRBV28 and TRBJ2-2; 7 nucleotides match TRBD2. The DNA of the CDR3 is TGTGCCAGCAGTCCCTGGGGGGGGAACACCGGGGAGCTGTTTTTT. It yields the protein CASSPWGGNTGELFF. Variable domain in full (rest from reference TRBV28 and TRBJ2-2): DVKVTQSSRYLVKRTGEKVFLECVQDMDHENMFWYRQDPGLGLRLIYFSYDVKMKEKGDIPEGYSVSREKKERFSLILESASTNQTSMYLCASSPWGGNTGELFFGEGSRLTVL.